Listed below are T cell receptor beta chains from one sample, sequenced in a study of T cell responses to AZD1222 COVID-19 vaccine. The protocol was immunoSEQ multiplex PCR, while the TCRdb copy is restricted to in-frame clones and leaves out a portion. Seen here are approximately 200,000 clones, more than 85% observed once, and the top ten hold 3.4%. Sequenced here: peripheral blood, sampled 28 days after the second AZD1222 dose. The receptors originated from an adult who received the AZD1222 COVID-19 vaccine. Each CDR3 is given with its conserved first and last residue. A D gene is named only where the DNA matches it firmly. The size of a clone is reported for some rows only, either as once, few or many, or as a class for expanded clones.

j_call,d_call,v_call,clone_size,cdr3_nt,cdr3_aa
TRBJ2-7,TRBD2,TRBV6-5,few,TGTGCCAGCAGTCGAGGACTAGCGGGTAGCTACGAGCAGTACTTC,CASSRGLAGSYEQYF
TRBJ2-1,TRBD2,TRBV11-1,NA,TGTGCCAGCAGTAATCTAGCGGGACGTGAGCAGTTCTTC,CASSNLAGREQFF
TRBJ2-3,TRBD1,TRBV11-3,NA,TGTGCCAGCAGCCCCGGGACAGGGGCGCAGTATTTT,CASSPGTGAQYF
TRBJ1-2,TRBD1,TRBV6-6,NA,TGTGCCAGCAGTCTAGGGGGCGAGGGCTATGGCTACACCTTC,CASSLGGEGYGYTF
TRBJ2-1,TRBD1,TRBV5-1,NA,TGCGCCAGCAGTCCCCCCCCCGGACAGGACCCTGGCGAGCAGTTCTTC,CASSPPPGQDPGEQFF
TRBJ1-6,TRBD1,TRBV5-1,NA,TGCGCCAGCAGCTCGGACAGGGACAATTCACCCCTCCACTTT,CASSSDRDNSPLHF
TRBJ2-1,NA,TRBV18,NA,TGTGCCAGCGTACCTCGGGACTTAGCGCCCAATGAGCAGTTCTTC,CASVPRDLAPNEQFF
TRBJ2-7,NA,TRBV30,NA,TGTGCCTGGAGTCTCGGGACCGCCTCCGAGCAGTACTTC,CAWSLGTASEQYF
TRBJ1-2,NA,TRBV2,NA,TGTGCCAGCAGTGTGGTGCCTAACTATGGCTACACCTTC,CASSVVPNYGYTF
TRBJ2-7,NA,TRBV24-1,few,TGTGCCACCAGTGATTTGCGGCGGGACAATTTCCACGAGCAGTACTTC,CATSDLRRDNFHEQYF